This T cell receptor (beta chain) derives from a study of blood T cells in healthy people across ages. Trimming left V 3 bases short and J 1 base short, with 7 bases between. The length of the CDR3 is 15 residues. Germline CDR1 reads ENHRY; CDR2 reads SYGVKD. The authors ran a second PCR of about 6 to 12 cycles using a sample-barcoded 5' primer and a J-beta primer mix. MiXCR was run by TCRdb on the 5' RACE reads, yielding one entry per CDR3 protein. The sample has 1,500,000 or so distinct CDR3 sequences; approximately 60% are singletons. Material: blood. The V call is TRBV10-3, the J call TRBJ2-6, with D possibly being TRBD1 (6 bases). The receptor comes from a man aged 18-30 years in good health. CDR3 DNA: TGTGCCATCAGTGACGGACAGTCTGGGGCCAACGTCCTGACTTTC. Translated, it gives CAISDGQSGANVLTF.